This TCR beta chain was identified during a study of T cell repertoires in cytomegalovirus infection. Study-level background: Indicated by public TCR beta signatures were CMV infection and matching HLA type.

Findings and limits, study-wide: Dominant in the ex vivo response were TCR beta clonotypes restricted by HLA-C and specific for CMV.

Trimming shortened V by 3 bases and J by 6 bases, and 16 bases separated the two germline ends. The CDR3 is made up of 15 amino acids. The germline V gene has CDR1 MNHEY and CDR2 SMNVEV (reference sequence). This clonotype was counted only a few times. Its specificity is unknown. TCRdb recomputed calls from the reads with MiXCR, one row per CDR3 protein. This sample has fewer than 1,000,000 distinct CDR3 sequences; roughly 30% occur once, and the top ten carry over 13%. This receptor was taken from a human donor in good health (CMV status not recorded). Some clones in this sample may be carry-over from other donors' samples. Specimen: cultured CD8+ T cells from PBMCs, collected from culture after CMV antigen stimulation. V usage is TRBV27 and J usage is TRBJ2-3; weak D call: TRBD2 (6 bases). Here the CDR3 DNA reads TGTGCCAGCAGTTTCGTGGGGCAGGCGGGGGATACGCAGTATTTT. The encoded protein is CASSFVGQAGDTQYF.